This T cell receptor (beta chain) came from a study of technical replicates of blood from a few donors. Profiling relied on immunoSEQ multiplex PCR, and the TCRdb table lists in-frame clones only, not all of them. The data hold around 60,000 clones, with almost 95% observed a single time. The sample was PBMCs. The source of this sequence is a human donor in good health. Some clones in this sample may be carry-over from other donors' samples.

CDR3 in DNA: TGCGCCAGCAGCCCCCGGCCGGGACATAGCAATCAGCCCCAGCATTTT. It yields the protein CASSPRPGHSNQPQHF. V and J are TRBV5-1 and TRBJ1-5; possibly TRBD1 for D (6 bases). Germline CDR1 is SGHRS and CDR2 is YFSETQ. The germline V and J ends were trimmed by 4 bases and 0 bases, with 14 bases remaining between them. The CDR3 spans 16 residues.